These T cell receptor beta chains were read from a single sample in a study of tumor and adjacent non-tumor tissue in lung cancer. TCRdb reprocessed the multiplex PCR reads via MiXCR and lists one record per CDR3 protein. The sample records roughly 140,000 distinct CDR3 sequences, around two thirds being singletons. What was sequenced was lung tumor tissue. Receptors originate from a man aged 60 to 75 with small cell lung cancer. Each CDR3 is given with its conserved first and last residue. Each record gives: CDR3 DNA, CDR3 protein, V gene, D gene, J gene, clone size. D genes are given only for firm matches. Clone size is not always given. Where it is, it says once, few, many or a class for expanded clones.

CDR3 DNA: TGTGCCAGCAGCTTCCGCCCAAACCTCTCTGGGGCCAACGTCCTGACTTTC
CDR3 protein: CASSFRPNLSGANVLTF
V gene: TRBV7-9
D gene: -
J gene: TRBJ2-6
clone size: -

CDR3 DNA: TGTGCCAGCAGTTGCTCATGGGGGTGGGAATCCGGGAAGCTGTTTTTT
CDR3 protein: CASSCSWGWESGKLFF
V gene: TRBV6-5
D gene: -
J gene: TRBJ2-2
clone size: -

CDR3 DNA: TGTGCCAGCAGCAAGAACAATGAGCAGTTCTTC
CDR3 protein: CASSKNNEQFF
V gene: TRBV9
D gene: -
J gene: TRBJ2-1
clone size: many

CDR3 DNA: TGTGCCAGCAGGCGGGACTCCGGGGGGAATGAAAAACTGTTTTTT
CDR3 protein: CASRRDSGGNEKLFF
V gene: TRBV12-3/TRBV12-4
D gene: -
J gene: TRBJ1-4
clone size: -

CDR3 DNA: TGCAGCTGGTCCATGGGGAGCACCGGGGAGCTGTTTTTT
CDR3 protein: CSWSMGSTGELFF
V gene: TRBV29-1
D gene: -
J gene: TRBJ2-2
clone size: once

CDR3 DNA: TGTGCCAGCAGCCCTCCCGGGACTACCCACAATGAGCAGTTCTTC
CDR3 protein: CASSPPGTTHNEQFF
V gene: TRBV28
D gene: TRBD2
J gene: TRBJ2-1
clone size: many

CDR3 DNA: TGTGCCAGCAGTTACCGGGGGATAGAACAGTACTTC
CDR3 protein: CASSYRGIEQYF
V gene: TRBV6-6
D gene: -
J gene: TRBJ2-7
clone size: once

CDR3 DNA: TGTGTCAGCAGTAGCTTAGGGTTTGAAGCTTTCTTT
CDR3 protein: CVSSSLGFEAFF
V gene: TRBV5-6
D gene: -
J gene: TRBJ1-1
clone size: -

CDR3 DNA: TGTGCCAGCAGTGGTAAGAGGATGAAAAACACACATACGCAGTATTTT
CDR3 protein: CASSGKRMKNTHTQYF
V gene: TRBV6-5
D gene: -
J gene: TRBJ2-3
clone size: -

CDR3 DNA: TGTGTCAGCGCCCTGAGCGGGACTGACAATGAGCAATTCTTC
CDR3 protein: CVSALSGTDNEQFF
V gene: TRBV11-2
D gene: TRBD2
J gene: TRBJ2-1
clone size: -

CDR3 DNA: TGTGCCATCAGTACCACACAGGGAGCCAAAAACATTCAGTACTTC
CDR3 protein: CAISTTQGAKNIQYF
V gene: TRBV6-6
D gene: -
J gene: TRBJ2-4
clone size: -

CDR3 DNA: TGTGCCAGCAGCTTTAGACAGACCGACACTGAAGCTTTCTTT
CDR3 protein: CASSFRQTDTEAFF
V gene: TRBV11-2
D gene: -
J gene: TRBJ1-1
clone size: medium-sized

CDR3 DNA: TGTGCCAGCAGTATTTACGACAGTACAGATACGCAGTATTTT
CDR3 protein: CASSIYDSTDTQYF
V gene: TRBV6-1
D gene: -
J gene: TRBJ2-3
clone size: many